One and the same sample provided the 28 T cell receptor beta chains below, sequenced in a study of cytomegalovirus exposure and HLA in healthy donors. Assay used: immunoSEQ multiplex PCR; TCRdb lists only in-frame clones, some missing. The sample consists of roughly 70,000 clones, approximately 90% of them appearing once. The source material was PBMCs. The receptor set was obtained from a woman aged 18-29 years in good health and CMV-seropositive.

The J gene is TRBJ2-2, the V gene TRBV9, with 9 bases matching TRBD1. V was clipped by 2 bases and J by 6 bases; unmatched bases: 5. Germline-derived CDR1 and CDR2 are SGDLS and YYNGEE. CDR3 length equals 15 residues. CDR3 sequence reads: CASSVRTGVPGELFF. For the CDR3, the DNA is TGTGCCAGCAGCGTGCGGACAGGGGTACCCGGGGAGCTGTTTTTT.

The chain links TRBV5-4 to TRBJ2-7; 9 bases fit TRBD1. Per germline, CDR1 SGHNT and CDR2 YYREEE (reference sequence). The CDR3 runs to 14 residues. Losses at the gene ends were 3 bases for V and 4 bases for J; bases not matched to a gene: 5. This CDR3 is CASSSGTGRYEQYF. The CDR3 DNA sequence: TGTGCCAGCAGCTCAGGGACAGGGCGATACGAGCAGTACTTC.

CDR3 residues: CASNDGSSYNEQFF. The CDR3 nucleotides are TGTGCCAGTAACGATGGGAGCTCCTACAATGAGCAGTTCTTC. This rearrangement joins TRBV19 to TRBJ2-1; weak D call: TRBD2 (5 bases). Germline-derived CDR1 and CDR2 are LNHDA and SQIVND (reference sequence). The V and J ends lost 7 bases and 0 bases respectively, with 10 bases between them. The CDR3 runs to 14 residues.

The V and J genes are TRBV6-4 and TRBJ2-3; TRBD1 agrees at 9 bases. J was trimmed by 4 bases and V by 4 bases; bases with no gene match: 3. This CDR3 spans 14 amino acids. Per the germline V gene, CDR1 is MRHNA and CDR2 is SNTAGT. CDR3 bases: TGTGCCAGCAGTGGTGGGACAGGGTCAGATACGCAGTATTTT. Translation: CASSGGTGSDTQYF.

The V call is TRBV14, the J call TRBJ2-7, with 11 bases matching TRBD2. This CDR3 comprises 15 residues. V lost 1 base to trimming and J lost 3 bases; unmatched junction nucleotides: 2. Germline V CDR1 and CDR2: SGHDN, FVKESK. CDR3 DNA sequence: TGTGCCAGCAGCCAAGTTAGCGGGGGGGGCTACGAGCAGTACTTC. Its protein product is CASSQVSGGGYEQYF.

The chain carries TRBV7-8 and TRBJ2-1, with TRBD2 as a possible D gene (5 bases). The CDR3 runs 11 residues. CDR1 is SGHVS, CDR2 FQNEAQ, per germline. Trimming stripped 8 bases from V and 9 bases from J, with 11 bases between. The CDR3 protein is CASAVGSEQFF. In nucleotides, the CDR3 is TGTGCCAGCGCCGTAGGGAGTGAGCAGTTCTTC.

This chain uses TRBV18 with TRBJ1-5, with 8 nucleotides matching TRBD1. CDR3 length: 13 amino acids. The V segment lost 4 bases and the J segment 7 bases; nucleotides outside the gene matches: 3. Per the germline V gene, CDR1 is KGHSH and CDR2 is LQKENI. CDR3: CASSLPGGQPQHF. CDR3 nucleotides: TGTGCCAGCTCACTCCCAGGGGGCCAGCCCCAGCATTTT. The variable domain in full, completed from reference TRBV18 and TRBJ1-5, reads NAGVMQNPRHLVRRRGQEARLRCSPMKGHSHVYWYRQLPEEGLKFMVYLQKENIIDESGMPKERFSAEFPKEGPSILRIQQVVRGDSAAYFCASSLPGGQPQHFGDGTRLSIL.

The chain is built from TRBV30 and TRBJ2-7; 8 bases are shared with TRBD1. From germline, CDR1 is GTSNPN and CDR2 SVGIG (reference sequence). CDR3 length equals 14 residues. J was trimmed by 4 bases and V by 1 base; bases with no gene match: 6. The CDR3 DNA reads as TGTGCCTGGAGTGAACAGACAGGGGCATACGAGCAGTACTTC. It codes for CAWSEQTGAYEQYF.

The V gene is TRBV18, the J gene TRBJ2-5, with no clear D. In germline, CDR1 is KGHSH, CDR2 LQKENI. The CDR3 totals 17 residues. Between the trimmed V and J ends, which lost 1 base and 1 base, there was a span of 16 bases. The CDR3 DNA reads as TGTGCCAGCTCACCACTTTACCAGGCAGGCCGCCAAGAGACCCAGTACTTC. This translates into CASSPLYQAGRQETQYF.

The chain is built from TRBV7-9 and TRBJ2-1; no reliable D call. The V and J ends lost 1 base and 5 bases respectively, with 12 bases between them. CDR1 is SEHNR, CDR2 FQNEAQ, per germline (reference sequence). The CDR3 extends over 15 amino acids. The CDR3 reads CASSLVRLDHNEQFF. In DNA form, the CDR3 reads TGTGCCAGCAGCTTAGTTCGGCTAGACCACAATGAGCAGTTCTTC. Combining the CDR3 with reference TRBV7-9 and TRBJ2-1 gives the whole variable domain DTGVSQNPRHKITKRGQNVTFRCDPISEHNRLYWYRQTLGQGPEFLTYFQNEAQLEKSRLLSDRFSAERPKGSFSTLEIQRTEQGDSAMYLCASSLVRLDHNEQFFGPGTRLTVL.

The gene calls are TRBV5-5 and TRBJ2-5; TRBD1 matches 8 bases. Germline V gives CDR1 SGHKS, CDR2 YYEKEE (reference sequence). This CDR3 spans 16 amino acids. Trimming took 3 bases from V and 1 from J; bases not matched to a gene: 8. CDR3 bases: TGTGCCAGCAGCTCGAGGACAGGGCTAATCCAAGAGACCCAGTACTTC. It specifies CASSSRTGLIQETQYF. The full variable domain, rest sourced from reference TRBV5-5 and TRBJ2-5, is DAGVTQSPTHLIKTRGQQVTLRCSPISGHKSVSWYQQVLGQGPQFIFQYYEKEERGRGNFPDRFSARQFPNYSSELNVNALLLGDSALYLCASSSRTGLIQETQYFGPGTRLLVL.

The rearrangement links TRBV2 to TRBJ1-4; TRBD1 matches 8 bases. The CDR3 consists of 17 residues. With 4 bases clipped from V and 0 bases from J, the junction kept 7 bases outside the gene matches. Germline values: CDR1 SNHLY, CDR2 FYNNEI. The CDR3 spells CASSGAGTGTTNEKLFF. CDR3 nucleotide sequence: TGTGCCAGCAGTGGGGCCGGGACAGGAACAACTAATGAAAAACTGTTTTTT.

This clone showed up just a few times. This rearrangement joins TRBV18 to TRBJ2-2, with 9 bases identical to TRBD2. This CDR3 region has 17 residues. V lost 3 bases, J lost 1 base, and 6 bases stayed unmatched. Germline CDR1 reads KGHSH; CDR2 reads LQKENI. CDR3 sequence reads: CASSPQELAGNTGELFF. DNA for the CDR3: TGTGCCAGCTCACCTCAGGAACTAGCGGGGAACACCGGGGAGCTGTTTTTT.

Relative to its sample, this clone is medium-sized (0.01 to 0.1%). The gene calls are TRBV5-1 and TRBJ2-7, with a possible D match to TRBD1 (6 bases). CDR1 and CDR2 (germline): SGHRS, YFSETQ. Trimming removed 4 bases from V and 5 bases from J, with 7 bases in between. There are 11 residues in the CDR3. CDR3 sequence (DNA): TGCGCCAGCAGCCAGGGGAACGAGCAGTACTTC. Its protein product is CASSQGNEQYF.

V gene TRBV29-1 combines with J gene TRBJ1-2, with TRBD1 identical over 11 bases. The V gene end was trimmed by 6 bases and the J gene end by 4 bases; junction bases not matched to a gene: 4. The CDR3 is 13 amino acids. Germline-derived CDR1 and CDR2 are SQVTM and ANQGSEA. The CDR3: CSVGQGAGYGYTF. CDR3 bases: TGCAGCGTAGGACAGGGGGCCGGCTATGGCTACACCTTC.

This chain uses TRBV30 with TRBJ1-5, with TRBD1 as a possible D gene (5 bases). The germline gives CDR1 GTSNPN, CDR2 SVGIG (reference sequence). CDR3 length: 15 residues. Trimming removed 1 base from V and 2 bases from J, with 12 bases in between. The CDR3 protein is CAWSGRGSGNQPQHF. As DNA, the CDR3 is TGTGCCTGGAGTGGGAGGGGTAGTGGCAATCAGCCCCAGCATTTT.

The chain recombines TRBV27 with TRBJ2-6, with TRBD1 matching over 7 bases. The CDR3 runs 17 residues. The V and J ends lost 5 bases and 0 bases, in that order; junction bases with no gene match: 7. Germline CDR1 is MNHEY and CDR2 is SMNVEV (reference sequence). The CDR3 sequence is CASSPGTAISGANVLTF. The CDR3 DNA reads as TGTGCCAGCAGTCCCGGGACAGCAATCTCTGGGGCCAACGTCCTGACTTTC.

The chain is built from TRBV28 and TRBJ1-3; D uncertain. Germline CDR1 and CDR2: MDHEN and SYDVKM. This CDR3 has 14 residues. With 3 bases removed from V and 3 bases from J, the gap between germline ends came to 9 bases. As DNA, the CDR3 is TGTGCCAGCAGTTTGGCTCGGAGTGGAAACACCATATATTTT. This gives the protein CASSLARSGNTIYF.

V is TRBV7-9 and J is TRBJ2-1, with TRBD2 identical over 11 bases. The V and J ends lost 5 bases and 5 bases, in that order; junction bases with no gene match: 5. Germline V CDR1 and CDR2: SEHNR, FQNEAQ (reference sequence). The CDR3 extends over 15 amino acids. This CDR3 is CASSPSGGINNEQFF. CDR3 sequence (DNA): TGTGCCAGCAGCCCTAGCGGGGGGATCAACAATGAGCAGTTCTTC.

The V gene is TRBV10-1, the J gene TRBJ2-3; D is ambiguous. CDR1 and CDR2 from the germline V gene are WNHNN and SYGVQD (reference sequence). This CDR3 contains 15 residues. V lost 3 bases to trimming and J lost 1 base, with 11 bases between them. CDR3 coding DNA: TGCGCCAGCAGTGATCCAGCGCTCGGCACAGATACGCAGTATTTT. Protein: CASSDPALGTDTQYF.

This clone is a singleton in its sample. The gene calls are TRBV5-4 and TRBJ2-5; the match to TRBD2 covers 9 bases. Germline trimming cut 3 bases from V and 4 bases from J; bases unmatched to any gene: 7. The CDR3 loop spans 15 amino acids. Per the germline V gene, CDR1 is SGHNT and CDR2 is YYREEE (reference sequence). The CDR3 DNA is TGTGCCAGCAGCTCAAGTAGCGGGAGTCGAGAGACCCAGTACTTC. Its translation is CASSSSSGSRETQYF.

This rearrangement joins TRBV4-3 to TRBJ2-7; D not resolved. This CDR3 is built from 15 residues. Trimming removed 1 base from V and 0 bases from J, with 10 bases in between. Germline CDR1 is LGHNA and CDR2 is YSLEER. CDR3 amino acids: CASSQVHTGSYEQYF. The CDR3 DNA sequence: TGCGCCAGCAGCCAAGTTCATACCGGCTCCTACGAGCAGTACTTC.

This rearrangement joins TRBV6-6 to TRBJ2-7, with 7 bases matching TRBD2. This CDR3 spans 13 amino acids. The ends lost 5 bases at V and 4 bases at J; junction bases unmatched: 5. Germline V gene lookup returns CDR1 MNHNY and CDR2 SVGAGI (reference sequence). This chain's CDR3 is CASSAGEVYEQYF. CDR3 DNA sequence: TGTGCCAGCAGTGCGGGGGAAGTATACGAGCAGTACTTC.

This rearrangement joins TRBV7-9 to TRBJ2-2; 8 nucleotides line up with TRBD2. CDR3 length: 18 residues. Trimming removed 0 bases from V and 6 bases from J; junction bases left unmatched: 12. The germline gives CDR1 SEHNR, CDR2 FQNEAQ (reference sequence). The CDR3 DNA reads TGTGCCAGCAGCTTAGCCGAGAAGGCGGGAGGTTTAGCCGGGGAGCTGTTTTTT. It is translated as CASSLAEKAGGLAGELFF.

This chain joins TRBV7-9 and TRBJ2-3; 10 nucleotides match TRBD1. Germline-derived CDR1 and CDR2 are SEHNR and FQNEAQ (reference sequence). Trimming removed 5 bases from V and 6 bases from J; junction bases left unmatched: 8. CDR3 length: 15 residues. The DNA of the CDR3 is TGTGCCAGCAGCGGCCTGACAGGGGGCGCGGATACGCAGTATTTT. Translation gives CASSGLTGGADTQYF.

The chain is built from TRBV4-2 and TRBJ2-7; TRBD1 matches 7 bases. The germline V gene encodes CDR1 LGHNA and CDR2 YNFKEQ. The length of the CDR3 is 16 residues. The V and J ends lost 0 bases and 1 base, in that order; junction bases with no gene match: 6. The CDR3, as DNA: TGTGCCAGCAGCCAAGATGCGACAGGGTGGTCCTACGAGCAGTACTTC. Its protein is CASSQDATGWSYEQYF.

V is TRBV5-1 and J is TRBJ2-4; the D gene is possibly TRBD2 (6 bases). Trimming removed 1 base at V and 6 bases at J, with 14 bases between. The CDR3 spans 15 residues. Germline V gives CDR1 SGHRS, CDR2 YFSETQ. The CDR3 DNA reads TGCGCCAGCAGCTTGATGGGACTTCCAAGAAACATTCAGTACTTC. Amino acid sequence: CASSLMGLPRNIQYF.

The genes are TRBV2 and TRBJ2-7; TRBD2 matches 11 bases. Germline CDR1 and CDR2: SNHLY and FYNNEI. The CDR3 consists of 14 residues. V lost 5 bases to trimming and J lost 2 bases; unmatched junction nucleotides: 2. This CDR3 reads CASSKTSGTYEQYF. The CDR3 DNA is TGTGCCAGCAGTAAGACTAGCGGGACCTACGAGCAGTACTTC.